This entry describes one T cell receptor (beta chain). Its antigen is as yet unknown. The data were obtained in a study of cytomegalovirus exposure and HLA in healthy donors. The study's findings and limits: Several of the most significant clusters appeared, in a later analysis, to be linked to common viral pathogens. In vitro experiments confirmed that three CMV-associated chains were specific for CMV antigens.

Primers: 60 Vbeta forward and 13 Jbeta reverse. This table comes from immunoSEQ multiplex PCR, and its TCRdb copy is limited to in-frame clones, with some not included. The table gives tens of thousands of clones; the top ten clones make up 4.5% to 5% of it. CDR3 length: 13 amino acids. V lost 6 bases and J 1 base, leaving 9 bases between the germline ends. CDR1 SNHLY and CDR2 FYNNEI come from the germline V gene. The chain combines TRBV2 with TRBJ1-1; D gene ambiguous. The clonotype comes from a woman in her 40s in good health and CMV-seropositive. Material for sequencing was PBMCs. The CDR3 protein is CASRTIANTEAFF. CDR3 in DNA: TGTGCCAGCAGGACGATAGCGAACACTGAAGCTTTCTTT.